Included here is one T cell receptor beta chain sequence, with context. V dropped 4 bases and J dropped 5; count of bases not matched to a gene: 6. Germline values: CDR1 SGDLS, CDR2 YYNGEE. This CDR3 has 15 residues. The data originate from a study of T cell changes during pregnancy in multiple sclerosis. Some clones are missing from TCRdb's copy, which holds only in-frame ones; the method was immunoSEQ multiplex PCR. The sample yields around 130,000 clones, approximately 96% seen once. J is TRBJ2-5 and V is TRBV9; TRBD1 aligns across 12 bases. The sequences come from peripheral blood, collected after pregnancy. The clonotype originates from a female donor with multiple sclerosis, enrolled in a pregnancy study. The CDR3 loop is CASSQRDRGRETQYF. The CDR3, as DNA: TGTGCCAGCAGCCAACGGGACAGGGGGCGGGAGACCCAGTACTTC.